In this sample, the clone carrying this T cell receptor (beta chain) turned up a few times. Its target is not known. Different DNA sequences within this sample yield the same CDR3. The data originate from a study of beta chain features in type 1 diabetes. Study-wide results and caveats: People with Type 1 diabetes carried modestly yet significantly shorter TCRB CDR3s in all four CD4+ subsets.

The isolated RNA, all of it, was reverse transcribed, so expressed TCRB transcripts were what got sequenced. Libraries were prepared by immunoSEQ multiplex PCR; TCRdb keeps only in-frame clonotypes and omits some of them. The sample comprises over 200,000 clones, roughly a tenth of which are singletons, and approximately 0.017% rests with the top ten. The junction had 3 bases not matched to a gene; V was cut back by 4 bases and J by 1 base. CDR3 length: 15 residues. Germline V gene data show CDR1 as SGHRS and CDR2 as YFSETQ. The TCR originated in a man aged 25-40 years with type 1 diabetes. The chain links TRBV5-1 to TRBJ2-7, with TRBD2 identical over 12 bases. Material: naive CD4+ T cells from blood. The CDR3 here is CASSLGLAGSYEQYF. As DNA, the CDR3 is TGCGCCAGCAGCCTCGGACTAGCGGGATCCTACGAGCAGTACTTC.